The entry below gives a single T cell receptor (beta chain) sequence along with its context. The source of the sample is a study of blood T cell repertoires in COVID-19. This CDR3 is built from 22 residues. Assay used: immunoSEQ multiplex PCR; TCRdb lists only in-frame clones, some missing. The sample lists more than 60,000 clones, roughly 86% seen once, with about a fifth in the top ten. The sequence was collected from a woman aged 45 to 65 with active or convalescent COVID-19. The source material was peripheral blood. The chain has TRBV21-1 and TRBJ2-5; the table's D call TRBD2 went unverified against the DNA. TRBV21-1 is an annotated pseudogene. CDR3 sequence (DNA): TGTGCCAGCAGCAAAGTGCCCCTTCGGTGGGTATCGACTAGCGGGAGAAGAGAGACCCAGTACTTC. Amino acids: CASSKVPLRWVSTSGRRETQYF.